Listed here is a single T cell receptor (beta chain). Its cognate antigen is unknown. This entry comes from a study of OX40 agonist ivuxolimab in advanced cancers. Overall study: Treatment of patients was with ivuxolimab, an agonistic anti-OX40 (CD134) antibody. Prior anti-PD-1, anti-PD-L1 or anti-CTLA-4 therapy was allowed; over 30% had some.

Study-wide results and limits: Dosing at 0.1 to 3.0 mg/kg was accompanied by clonal expansion of CD4+ and CD8+ blood T cells by week 6. Among T cells, CD8+ cells averaged more expanded clones than CD4+ cells.

TCRdb's table, derived via immunoSEQ multiplex PCR, lists solely in-frame clones and lacks some. The sample has 65,000 to 80,000 clones; roughly 90% are singletons. The CDR3 sequence is 14 residues long. The ends lost 9 bases at V and 5 bases at J; junction bases unmatched: 13. Germline lookup yields CDR1 WSHSY and CDR2 SAAADI. The input for sequencing was CD4+ or CD8+ T cells sorted from blood, taken in a trial of the OX40 agonist ivuxolimab. The clonotype comes from an adult with an advanced solid tumor such as melanoma, head and neck, liver or kidney cancer. The V and J genes are TRBV10-2 and TRBJ2-7; 7 nucleotides match TRBD1. CDR3 bases: TGCGCCAGACCGACAGGGAGTGGTTCGAACGAGCAGTACTTC. It codes for CARPTGSGSNEQYF.